The sequence of this T cell receptor beta chain was determined in a study of neurological immune-mediated disorders. The germline gives CDR1 KGHSH, CDR2 LQKENI. Trimming shortened V by 1 base and J by 1 base, and 14 bases separated the two germline ends. This CDR3 region has 17 residues. One entry per CDR3 protein results from TCRdb running MiXCR on the 5' RACE reads. Found here are tens of thousands of distinct CDR3 sequences, over 5.5% of them singletons; the top ten hold approximately 1.5%. In this sample, this clonotype turned up many times. Sorted libraries were derived from over 850,000 CD4+ or CD8+ T cells.

The sample consisted of CD4+ T cells from blood. This chain links TRBV18 with TRBJ1-5, with D possibly being TRBD1 (5 bases). The receptor's source is a woman aged 18-29 years with multiple sclerosis. The CDR3, as DNA: TGTGCCAGCTCACCACAGGGGCCATCGATGAGCAATCAGCCCCAGCATTTT. This codes for CASSPQGPSMSNQPQHF.